The 32 T cell receptor beta chains given below trace back to one sample, sequenced in a study of patients and donors after allogeneic stem cell transplantation. TCRdb analysed the RT-PCR reads with MiXCR anew, one entry per CDR3 protein. The sample has 900,000 to 1,000,000 distinct CDR3 sequences, about a sixth seen once; the top ten hold around 6%. The sequenced sample consisted of blood, either unsorted or a sorted T cell fraction (not recorded which). These receptors all stem from a human donor who was either an allogeneic HSCT recipient or a stem cell or donor lymphocyte infusion donor (not recorded which). It is not recorded whose cells these are; they may come from a transplant donor.

This clonotype was seen ten or more times. The chain couples TRBV9 to TRBJ2-5; 9 bases agree with TRBD2. This CDR3 contains 17 residues. Per the germline V gene, CDR1 is SGDLS and CDR2 is YYNGEE. Unmatched junction bases numbered 13, after V lost 4 bases and J lost 3 bases. The CDR3 sequence: CASSPSGVLSAEETQYF. The CDR3 DNA is TGTGCCAGCAGCCCTAGCGGGGTCCTATCTGCGGAAGAGACCCAGTACTTC.

This clonotype was recorded a few times. J is TRBJ1-1 and V is TRBV20-1; no clear D gene. Looked up from germline, CDR1 is DFQATT and CDR2 is SNEGSKA (reference sequence). The length of the CDR3 is 13 residues. Trimming cost V 0 bases and J 8 bases, with 13 bases left between them. In DNA, the CDR3 is TGCAGTGCTAGAGATCGAGGGAGACCAGAAGCTTTCTTT. Encoded protein: CSARDRGRPEAFF.

V usage is TRBV5-1 and J usage is TRBJ2-2; tentative D call: TRBD1 (5 bases). Germline CDR1 and CDR2: SGHRS and YFSETQ. The length of the CDR3 is 19 residues. The V and J ends lost 1 base and 5 bases respectively, with 24 bases between them. This chain's CDR3 is CASSLLGPLNMGPTGELFF. CDR3 sequence (DNA): TGCGCCAGCAGCTTGTTGGGGCCCCTTAACATGGGCCCGACCGGGGAGCTGTTTTTT. Full variable domain (rest looked up from reference TRBV5-1 and TRBJ2-2): KAGVTQTPRYLIKTRGQQVTLSCSPISGHRSVSWYQQTPGQGLQFLFEYFSETQRNKGNFPGRFSGRQFSNSRSEMNVSTLELGDSALYLCASSLLGPLNMGPTGELFFGEGSRLTVL.

In this sample, this clonotype turned up a few times. The chain joins TRBV4-2 to TRBJ1-4; possible D gene TRBD1, 6 bases. V was cut by 0 bases and J by 15 bases, with 11 bases left in between. Germline V lookup: CDR1 LGHNA, CDR2 YNFKEQ. This CDR3 contains 12 residues. Here the CDR3 DNA reads TGTGCCAGCAGCCAAGACCGGGGGCGGGTGTTTTTT. Its protein product is CASSQDRGRVFF.

The sample holds a few counts of this clonotype. The gene calls are TRBV29-1 and TRBJ2-7, with 7 bases identical to TRBD1. V lost 6 bases and J lost 4; bases outside the gene matches: 9. CDR1 and CDR2 from the germline V gene are SQVTM and ANQGSEA. The CDR3 covers 13 residues. The DNA of the CDR3 is TGCAGCGTCACCTGGACAGGCAAGTACGAGCAGTACTTC. It translates to CSVTWTGKYEQYF.

The chain recombines TRBV12-3 or TRBV12-4 with TRBJ2-2; 14 positions match TRBD2. V was clipped by 5 bases and J by 4 bases; unmatched bases: 9. The CDR3 consists of 18 residues. The CDR3 DNA sequence: TGTGCCAGCAGTGCCCGACTAGCGGGAGGGCCCGGCACCGGGGAGCTGTTTTTT. Amino acid sequence: CASSARLAGGPGTGELFF.

This chain connects TRBV5-1 to TRBJ1-1; weak D call: TRBD1 (5 bases). Between the trimmed V and J ends, which lost 5 bases and 0 bases, there was a span of 11 bases. This CDR3 is built from 14 residues. Germline V CDR1 and CDR2: SGHRS, YFSETQ. The CDR3 DNA follows: TGCGCCAGCAGGATAGGAGGGGTGAACACTGAAGCTTTCTTT. Residues: CASRIGGVNTEAFF.

The table lists this clonotype with a few counts. The V and J genes are TRBV9 and TRBJ2-7; TRBD2 agrees at 8 bases. V trimming: 4 bases; J trimming: 4 bases; junction bases outside the gene matches: 13. Germline V gives CDR1 SGDLS, CDR2 YYNGEE. The CDR3 extends over 16 amino acids. The CDR3 loop is CASSSLSGSGRYEQYF. CDR3 in DNA: TGTGCCAGCAGCTCCCTAAGCGGGAGCGGAAGATACGAGCAGTACTTC.

The chain employs TRBV29-1 and TRBJ1-2; maybe TRBD1 (5 bases). The CDR3 totals 14 residues. CDR1 SQVTM and CDR2 ANQGSEA come from the germline V gene. V was pared by 6 bases and J by 0 bases, with 14 bases between. The CDR3 is CSVSRGSTNYGYTF. Here the CDR3 DNA reads TGCAGCGTATCTCGGGGGAGTACTAACTATGGCTACACCTTC.

J is TRBJ2-1 and V is TRBV3-1; D assignment may be TRBD1 or TRBD2 (5 bases each). Germline V gene data show CDR1 as LGHDT and CDR2 as YNNKEL (reference sequence). The CDR3 loop spans 16 amino acids. Deletions cut 1 base from V and 4 bases from J, with 14 bases between. CDR3 region: CASSQGGTGPYNEQFF. The CDR3, as DNA: TGTGCCAGCAGCCAAGGTGGAACGGGACCATACAATGAGCAGTTCTTC.

This sequence joins TRBV24-1 and TRBJ2-1; D may be TRBD1 (6 bases). Germline loops: CDR1 KGHDR, CDR2 SFDVKD. V was clipped by 4 bases and J by 3 bases, with 18 bases between them. This CDR3 spans 17 amino acids. The CDR3, as DNA: TGTGCCACCAGTGACAACTCCCCGGGACATAACTACAATGAGCAGTTCTTC. Translated, it gives CATSDNSPGHNYNEQFF.

This clonotype was recorded a few times. The rearrangement links TRBV13 to TRBJ2-1; D is unclear. CDR3 length: 14 residues. V shed 5 bases and J shed 3 bases, with 11 bases lying between them. CDR1 and CDR2 from the germline V gene are PRHDT and FYEKMQ (reference sequence). The CDR3 sequence is CASSARTVYNEQFF. In nucleotides, the CDR3 is TGTGCCAGCAGCGCCCGGACGGTCTACAATGAGCAGTTCTTC.

This clonotype has a handful of counts. The J gene is TRBJ2-5, the V gene TRBV7-9; tentative D call: TRBD2 (6 bases). The CDR3 consists of 14 residues. Germline CDR1 and CDR2: SEHNR and FQNEAQ (reference sequence). Trimming removed 2 bases at V and 0 bases at J, with 7 bases between. CDR3 nucleotides: TGTGCCAGCAGCTTACAGCGGGACCAAGAGACCCAGTACTTC. It is translated as CASSLQRDQETQYF.

This clonotype was seen ten or more times. The chain couples TRBV27 to TRBJ2-5; a weak D match, TRBD1 (6 bases). This CDR3 spans 15 amino acids. Trimming shortened V by 6 bases and J by 4 bases, and 18 bases separated the two germline ends. Germline V lookup: CDR1 MNHEY, CDR2 SMNVEV (reference sequence). The CDR3 sequence is CASSLGGRVGETQYF. CDR3 DNA sequence: TGTGCCAGCAGCTTAGGGGGAAGGGTAGGAGAGACCCAGTACTTC.

V and J are TRBV7-9 and TRBJ2-2; the D gene is possibly TRBD1 (6 bases). This CDR3 spans 16 amino acids. Trimming stripped 3 bases from V and 5 bases from J, with 16 bases between. Germline CDR1 and CDR2: SEHNR and FQNEAQ (reference sequence). The CDR3 protein is CASSFLHRVGTGELFF. The CDR3 DNA sequence: TGTGCCAGCAGCTTTCTACACAGGGTCGGAACCGGGGAGCTGTTTTTT.

There are a few counts of this clonotype. V usage is TRBV12-3 or TRBV12-4 and J usage is TRBJ2-5; 8 bases align to TRBD1. Losses at the gene ends were 5 bases for V and 5 bases for J; bases not matched to a gene: 4. CDR3 size: 13 residues. CDR3 nucleotides: TGTGCCAGCAGTCCTGCAGGGGGCGAGACCCAGTACTTC. This sequence encodes CASSPAGGETQYF.

In its sample, this clonotype was seen a few times. The rearrangement joins TRBV29-1 to TRBJ1-1, with D tentatively TRBD1 (5 bases). Trimming stripped 5 bases from V and 1 base from J, with 8 bases between. The CDR3 loop spans 12 amino acids. Germline CDR1 SQVTM, CDR2 ANQGSEA. The DNA for the CDR3 is TGCAGCGTTCCAAGGGGGAACACTGAAGCTTTCTTT. It translates to CSVPRGNTEAFF.

This clonotype was counted between two and nine times. This chain joins TRBV15 and TRBJ2-5; 8 bases map to TRBD1. J gave up 4 bases and V 1 base, and 2 bases lay outside the gene matches. Per germline, CDR1 LNHNV and CDR2 YYDKDF (reference sequence). This CDR3 is 14 amino acids long. The DNA for the CDR3 is TGTGCCACCAGCAGAGCTACAGGGGGAGAGACCCAGTACTTC. Its translation: CATSRATGGETQYF.

The gene calls are TRBV20-1 and TRBJ2-5; D gene uncertain. The CDR3 loop spans 15 amino acids. Germline V gene data show CDR1 as DFQATT and CDR2 as SNEGSKA (reference sequence). Deletions cut 0 bases from V and 1 base from J, with 12 bases between. This CDR3 is CSARDGMRIQETQYF. The CDR3 DNA reads TGCAGTGCTAGAGATGGGATGAGGATCCAAGAGACCCAGTACTTC.

V usage is TRBV6-2 or TRBV6-3 and J usage is TRBJ1-1; perhaps TRBD1 as D (6 bases). Germline V lookup: CDR1 MNHEY, CDR2 SVGEGT. The V end lost 2 bases, the J end lost 3 bases, and 19 bases lay between the germline ends. The CDR3 covers 17 residues. The CDR3 DNA follows: TGTGCCAGCAGTTACCCCCGGGACAAGGGGCGGCACACTGAAGCTTTCTTT. It codes for CASSYPRDKGRHTEAFF.

This clonotype was observed at least ten times. V and J are TRBV29-1 and TRBJ1-2; D is possibly TRBD1 (6 bases). Germline loops: CDR1 SQVTM, CDR2 ANQGSEA. Trimming took off 6 bases at V and 4 bases at J, with 9 bases between the two ends. CDR3 length: 11 amino acids. CDR3 loop: CSVVDSYGYTF. The CDR3 DNA reads TGCAGCGTGGTGGACAGCTATGGCTACACCTTC.

CDR3 coding DNA: TGTGCCAGCAGTTTACGGCGGGAGGGTCTTGAGCAGTTCTTC. Translating gives CASSLRREGLEQFF. The V and J genes are TRBV12-3 or TRBV12-4 and TRBJ2-1, with TRBD2 matching over 9 bases. This CDR3 has 14 residues. J gave up 9 bases and V 2 bases, and 5 bases lay outside the gene matches.

This clonotype was detected ten times or more. The genes are TRBV12-3 or TRBV12-4 and TRBJ2-1, with D possibly called TRBD1 or TRBD2 (5 bases each). The CDR3 is 15 amino acids. V was clipped by 4 bases and J by 7 bases, with 17 bases between them. The CDR3 loop is CASSSPKVWGNEQFF. DNA for the CDR3: TGTGCCAGCAGTTCGCCCAAGGTTTGGGGGAATGAGCAGTTCTTC.

This clonotype was found a few times. The chain uses TRBV18 and TRBJ1-5; no firm D call. Germline CDR1 and CDR2: KGHSH and LQKENI. V was pared by 0 bases and J by 3 bases, with 12 bases between. The length of the CDR3 is 16 residues. This chain's CDR3 is CASSPPPGRVNQPQHF. Written as DNA, the CDR3 is TGTGCCAGCTCACCACCCCCCGGCCGGGTCAATCAGCCCCAGCATTTT. The whole variable domain, remainder taken from reference TRBV18 and TRBJ1-5, is NAGVMQNPRHLVRRRGQEARLRCSPMKGHSHVYWYRQLPEEGLKFMVYLQKENIIDESGMPKERFSAEFPKEGPSILRIQQVVRGDSAAYFCASSPPPGRVNQPQHFGDGTRLSIL.

Of note for this clonotype: One end of the junction does not line up with germline, which may come from a read error. The CDR3 region has the DNA TGTGCCTGGGGTGTGAATGGCTACACCTTC. Translation gives CAWGVNGYTF. This sequence joins TRBV30 and TRBJ1-2, with D unclear. Germline V gene data show CDR1 as GTSNPN and CDR2 as SVGIG (reference sequence). The length of the CDR3 is 10 residues.

The chain combines TRBV12-3 or TRBV12-4 with TRBJ2-1, with 10 bases lining up with TRBD1. The J segment lost 2 bases and the V segment lost 5 bases, leaving 9 bases of the junction unmatched. The CDR3 is 17 amino acids. The CDR3, as DNA: TGTGCCAGCAGTCGCCTGACAGGGGGCGAAACCTACAATGAGCAGTTCTTC. It encodes CASSRLTGGETYNEQFF.

The chain links TRBV20-1 to TRBJ2-1, with no clear D. Germline CDR1 DFQATT, CDR2 SNEGSKA (reference sequence). CDR3 length equals 11 residues. V was pared by 3 bases and J by 9 bases, with 9 bases between. Written as DNA, the CDR3 is TGCAGTGCTAGTAGGAAGGCTGAGCAGTTCTTC. It codes for CSASRKAEQFF.

V is TRBV29-1 and J is TRBJ1-1; TRBD1 might be the D (5 bases). Trimming stripped 3 bases from V and 1 base from J, with 12 bases between. The CDR3 spans 14 residues. Germline assignment: CDR1 SQVTM and CDR2 ANQGSEA. Here the CDR3 reads CSVEGVGRNTEAFF. The CDR3 DNA sequence: TGCAGCGTTGAGGGGGTCGGTAGGAACACTGAAGCTTTCTTT.

The rearrangement joins TRBV7-9 to TRBJ2-7; D assignment may be TRBD1 or TRBD2 (7 bases each). The V end was cut by 4 bases, the J end by 10 bases, with 20 bases between. The CDR3 loop spans 14 amino acids. The germline CDR1 and CDR2 sequences are SEHNR and FQNEAQ (reference sequence). The CDR3: CASSSQGGGVLQYF. The CDR3 DNA reads as TGTGCCAGCAGCTCCCAGGGGGGAGGGGTCCTTCAGTACTTC.

The table lists this clonotype with a few counts. The genes are TRBV30 and TRBJ1-4; unclear D gene. The CDR3 totals 11 residues. Germline V gives CDR1 GTSNPN, CDR2 SVGIG (reference sequence). Trimming shortened V by 4 bases and J by 5 bases, and 5 bases separated the two germline ends. The CDR3 nucleotides read TGTGCCTGGACGGAGAATGAAAAACTGTTTTTT. It is translated as CAWTENEKLFF.

This clonotype was observed a few times. The chain recombines TRBV24-1 with TRBJ2-3, with 7 nucleotides matching TRBD2. The V and J ends lost 5 bases and 3 bases, in that order; junction bases with no gene match: 7. CDR3 size: 15 residues. Germline CDR1 and CDR2: KGHDR and SFDVKD. As DNA, the CDR3 is TGTGCCACCAGTGGGACGGGGGGATTAACAGATACGCAGTATTTT. This encodes CATSGTGGLTDTQYF.

CDR3: CASSSAASSYNSPLHF. The CDR3 bases are TGTGCCAGCAGTTCCGCCGCCAGCTCCTATAATTCACCCCTCCACTTT. This chain links TRBV6-2 or TRBV6-3 with TRBJ1-6, with unresolved D. The CDR3 is 16 amino acids. Germline assignment: CDR1 MNHEY and CDR2 SVGEGT. Trimming took 4 bases from V and 0 from J, leaving 10 bases between them.